The subject of this entry is one TCR beta chain. What this receptor recognizes is not known. No much larger clone is present one base from it, and per-base qualities are unavailable. For CDR1 and CDR2, the germline V gene lists SGHTA and FQGNSA. The V and J ends are trimmed by 4 bases and 1 base, leaving 4 bases between them. From the cysteine through the phenylalanine, the CDR3 covers 13 amino acids. The sequence is cut down to CDR3 DNA, 39 bases in frame from base 1. The entry originates in a study of cytomegalovirus exposure and HLA in healthy donors (dated by TCRdb to 2016 to 2017). Context from the whole study: An earlier analysis of several hundred of the donors reported more than 250 Gb of sequence data and roughly 100 million unique TCR beta sequences from about 179 million T cells. An early release that covered about 600 HLA-typed donors contained approximately 320 gigabases of sequencing data and tens of millions of unique TCR sequences. Of the 350 to 400 genotyped donors, about 80% fell in the genetic ancestry cluster associated with self-reported Caucasian donors. The aim of the study was to test whether cataloging public T cell receptors could identify signatures of past pathogen exposure. Using immunosequencing, the study profiled T cell repertoires from 500 to 800 subjects and related those repertoires to cytomegalovirus serostatus. In addition to the first cohort of around 670 subjects, a separate validation cohort of 120 different subjects was used. To predict cytomegalovirus infection status, the study combined high-throughput TCR immunosequencing, statistical association of individual TCRs with disease status, and machine learning. A later analysis re-analyzed previously published TCR beta repertoires from roughly 630 donors and added high-resolution HLA genotyping to study TCR occurrence patterns. Rather than using new phenotypic data, the later analysis identified candidate immune exposures from TCR beta sequences and from how often those sequences occurred across donors. To decide whether each TCR beta V gene segment behaved as functional or pseudogenic, an earlier analysis of some 600 of the donors relied on high-throughput TCR beta sequencing. Donor age, sex, ethnicity and CMV serostatus were collected together with the repertoire data. In a later genetic analysis, genome-wide SNP genotypes for about 55% of the 666 donors were used, and that subset was treated as a discovery cohort. Every repertoire in the discovery cohort had been generated on one and the same sequencing platform. Class I and class II HLA loci were covered by the typing at four-digit resolution. Typing coverage varied by locus: about 629-640 donors for A, B, C, DRB1 and DQB1; roughly 500 for DQA1; nearly 610 for DPA1; 450 to 480 for DPB1. A handful of DR-DQ haplotypes were handled as single units for association and clustering because linkage in the cohort was strong. Among 300 to 500 genotyped donors of the cohort, an average of approximately 200,000 unique TCR beta nucleotide sequences was sequenced per donor, of which about 19% were non-productive.

Libraries were prepared through the immunoSEQ multiplex PCR assay. A mixture of 60 forward primers for TCR Vbeta segments and 13 reverse primers for TCR Jbeta segments was used in the multiplex PCR. Amplification of the CDR3 region of rearranged TCR beta genes was performed with a multiplex PCR assay on genomic DNA. The amplified TCR beta libraries were sequenced on the Illumina HiSeq System as 87-base-pair reads. As for the authors' bioinformatics: A later analysis tallied about 77 million unique TCR beta chains across the 666 repertoires, and around 10 million of those chains were shared by two or more donors. A nearest-neighbor algorithm error-corrected the raw reads and collapsed the reads into unique sequences, merging closely related sequences to remove PCR and sequencing errors. To assign V, D and J gene segments, CDR3 sequences were aligned to IMGT reference sequences. For a sequence to be retained, a match of at least six nucleotides to both a V gene segment and a J gene segment was required. Rearrangements were called productive when the CDR3 lacked stop codons and stayed in frame with V and J; all others were non-productive. CDR3 was defined according to IMGT convention as the region running from the second conserved V-encoded cysteine to the conserved J-encoded phenylalanine. The earlier analysis of fewer than 700 of the donors excluded sequences that lacked an unambiguous match to a single V gene segment. An earlier analysis of almost 600 of the donors classified V segments as functional when productive rearrangements were above 56.7% and as segregating when the standard deviation between donors was above 5%. A statistical classification framework was built to diagnose cytomegalovirus status from the catalog of TCR beta chain sequences. V and J gene assignment, in a later analysis, came from comparing TCR nucleotide sequences with IMGT/GENE-DB human TR gene sequences. Using the TCRdist pipeline, a later analysis assigned CDR3 sequences along with most-parsimonious VDJ recombination scenarios. In a later analysis, each TCR beta chain was defined by its CDR3 amino acid sequence together with its V-gene family, and reads without a unique V-gene family were excluded. To address suspected cross-contamination and a sequencing artifact, a later analysis removed some 620 highly shared, low-generation-probability nucleotide sequences. In a later analysis, a clonal expansion index for each public chain was calculated from normalized within-repertoire ranks of inferred template counts. Generation probabilities in a later analysis came from a VDJ recombination model fitted to out-of-frame rearrangements, and those results were checked against IGoR. Hypergeometric tests were used in a later analysis to score TCR-TCR, TCR-HLA and TCR-CMV co-occurrence, with a repertoire-size bias correction applied to the TCR pairs. In a later analysis, false discovery rates were estimated by permuting HLA or CMV assignments 20 times. In a later analysis, co-occurring TCRs were grouped using DBSCAN, and TCRdist sequence similarity was added for clustering within HLA-allele-positive subsets. Repertoires with fewer than 30,000 or more than 120,000 public chains were left out of co-occurrence clustering, as were about five repertoires with anomalous nucleotide sharing. This is the immuneACCESS table as TCRdb keeps it, with only in-frame sequences that have V and J called. A part of the clones is gone; compared with another copy, unresolved V genes explain less than half, and the rest is unexplained. From that table come the V and J calls and clone size; the DNA was used to work out D and trimming. The sample table contains some 140,000 clones; only one count was recorded for approximately 79% of them. The top ten clones comprise roughly 6.8% of the sample.

The cohort consisted of 666 healthy bone marrow donors. At the time of sampling, all cohort members were nominally healthy, though unrecorded immune exposures were likely present. The donor was CMV seropositive and belonged to the group of 250 to 300 seropositive cohort members. A peripheral blood sample was provided by each donor, and peripheral blood mononuclear cells were used for TCR beta sequencing. The Qiagen DNeasy Blood Extraction Kit was used to extract genomic DNA from the blood cell samples. Results and caveats for the whole study, not just this receptor: The presence/absence analyses assumed that sequencing depth was roughly uniform across donors, and that assumption may not be true. A few of the identified cytomegalovirus-associated TCR beta chains were confirmed in vitro to be specific for cytomegalovirus antigens. A later analysis reported that several top co-occurrence clusters appeared linked to parvovirus B19, influenza, CMV and Epstein-Barr virus. A cluster of highly shared sequence variants was judged likely to be a technical artifact of the sequencing pipeline. In a later analysis, HLA-associated TCR beta chains showed more clonal expansion and lower generation probabilities than non-associated chains that were equally common. For the cohort, immune exposure information was limited to CMV serostatus. Because counts were too low, 15 to 20 rarely observed V segments, including chromosome 9 orphons, were left out of the earlier analysis of some 640 of the donors. The classifier was reported to diagnose cytomegalovirus status with high specificity and sensitivity in both the original cohort and the validation cohort. Linkage disequilibrium might explain the correlated functional status among segregating V segments, but an unknown experimental factor could not be excluded. Most TCR sequences were observed very rarely across donors, whereas some public TCRs were present in many individuals. Because the 87-base-pair reads could not distinguish some IMGT-functional V segments, including TRBV6-2 and TRBV6-3, those segments were excluded. A later genetic analysis reported fewer N-insertions in productive TCRs among donors in an Asian-associated ancestry cluster than the roughly 700-donor mean. In this cohort, only TCR beta chains were sequenced, and detectable features were limited by the absence of alpha or paired-chain data. At a false discovery rate of 0.05, a later analysis linked under 20,000 TCR beta sequences to specific HLA alleles. A further reported finding was that TCR beta sequences accurately predicted the HLA-A and HLA-B alleles for most subjects in the first cohort. According to the authors, the approach could potentially be generalized to other disease states and immunological phenotypes. An association between a missense DCLRE1C variant and V-gene and J-gene trimming of TCR beta chains was found in a later genetic analysis and replicated in an independent cohort. In the study, some 160 TCR beta chains were listed as associated with cytomegalovirus. Because HLA typing was unavailable for some donors at each locus, only the typed subset was used in association tests. A later analysis found that most CMV-associated TCR beta chains appeared HLA-restricted, with HLA associations seemingly driven largely by CMV exposure. In an earlier analysis of approximately 590 of the donors, most TCR beta V segments appeared in productive rearrangements about 87% or about 30% of the time, broadly matching IMGT annotations. Assigning TCR associations to individual alleles was difficult when HLA alleles, especially DR and DQ, strongly co-occurred. According to a later analysis, TCR association rates differed among HLA loci, with DRB1 alleles showing the most associated TCRs and HLA-C alleles showing the fewest.

This clonotype was obtained from a man aged 40-49 years in good health and CMV-seropositive. The source material was PBMCs. This sequence uses TRBV7-2 and TRBJ2-2, with the D gene uncertain. The DNA sequence is given as TGTGCCAGCAGCTCCATGAACACCGGGGAGCTGTTTTTT. This codes for CASSSMNTGELFF.